The 26 T cell receptor beta chains below come from one sample, sequenced in a study of blood T cell repertoires in COVID-19. Measured with immunoSEQ multiplex PCR; TCRdb has only the in-frame clones, and not every one. Of nearly 250,000 clones listed, 70% to 90% were seen once; the top ten hold just over 0.85%. Sequenced sample: PBMCs or T cells enriched from blood (not recorded which). The receptors come from a man in his fifties who had been exposed to COVID-19.

The chain employs TRBV5-4 and TRBJ2-5; no clear D gene. CDR1 is SGHNT and CDR2 is YYREEE in the germline V gene (reference sequence). Trimming shortened V by 6 bases and J by 3 bases, and 9 bases separated the two germline ends. This CDR3 is built from 12 residues. This CDR3 is CASTREEETQYF. The DNA for the CDR3 is TGTGCCAGCACCCGCGAGGAAGAGACCCAGTACTTC.

In this sample, this clone turned up a few times. The genes are TRBV29-1 and TRBJ2-5, with D possibly TRBD1 on 6 matching bases. Germline V gene data show CDR1 as SQVTM and CDR2 as ANQGSEA. The CDR3 runs to 12 residues. This chain's CDR3 is CTYLRGQETQYF. The CDR3 DNA follows: TGCACCTACCTAAGGGGGCAAGAGACCCAGTACTTC.

This chain connects TRBV6-4 to TRBJ2-3; possibly TRBD2 for D (6 bases). CDR3 length: 18 residues. V was shortened by 2 bases and J by 1 base, with 19 bases between the two germline ends. CDR1 and CDR2 (germline): MRHNA, SNTAGT. DNA for the CDR3: TGTGCCAGCAGTGACACCGGGAAGGCCTGGAGGGGCACAGATACGCAGTATTTT. It yields the protein CASSDTGKAWRGTDTQYF.

The chain combines TRBV18 with TRBJ2-3; TRBD2 matches at 10 bases. The germline gives CDR1 KGHSH, CDR2 LQKENI. V gave up 3 bases and J gave up 2 bases; unmatched junction bases: 5. CDR3 length: 16 amino acids. CDR3 sequence reads: CASSPSSGRVTDTQYF. The CDR3 nucleotides read TGTGCCAGCTCACCGTCAAGCGGGAGGGTCACAGATACGCAGTATTTT.

The chain links TRBV11-2 to TRBJ2-1, with D perhaps TRBD2 (5 bases). The V end lost 1 base, the J end lost 8 bases, and 12 bases lay between the germline ends. CDR3 length equals 14 residues. Germline CDR1 reads SGHAT; CDR2 reads FQNNGV. The CDR3 spells CASSLGYSADEQFF. In DNA, the CDR3 is TGTGCCAGCAGCTTAGGATATAGCGCGGATGAGCAGTTCTTC.

The rearrangement links TRBV3-1 (or the pseudogene TRBV3-2) to TRBJ2-1; unclear D gene. Per the germline V gene, CDR1 is LGHDT and CDR2 is YNNKEL (reference sequence). The CDR3 has 15 residues. The V end lost 1 base, the J end lost 4 bases, and 11 bases lay between the germline ends. The CDR3 DNA follows: TGTGCCAGCAGCCAAGGGGTTAGCCCATACAATGAGCAGTTCTTC. It encodes CASSQGVSPYNEQFF.

The V gene is TRBV12-3 or TRBV12-4, the J gene TRBJ1-1, with 7 nucleotides matching TRBD1. J lost 5 bases, V lost 6 bases, and 6 bases had no gene match. The CDR3 contains 13 residues. The CDR3: CASRLTGSTEAFF. The CDR3 DNA reads TGTGCCAGCAGATTGACAGGGAGTACTGAAGCTTTCTTT.

V is TRBV4-1 and J is TRBJ2-7, with D tentatively TRBD1 (6 bases). CDR3 length equals 15 residues. V was pared by 3 bases and J by 2 bases, with 14 bases between. The germline V gene encodes CDR1 MGHRA and CDR2 YSYEKL. The CDR3 DNA follows: TGCGCCAGCAGCCAGGGACACACCATGGCCTACGAGCAGTACGTC. Its translation is CASSQGHTMAYEQYV.

The genes are TRBV6-4 and TRBJ2-7; 11 bases align to TRBD1. The CDR3 is 16 amino acids. Germline V gives CDR1 MRHNA, CDR2 SNTAGT. V lost 5 bases to trimming and J lost 7 bases; unmatched junction nucleotides: 13. CDR3 residues: CASSSPWDRGSGEQYF. The DNA of the CDR3 is TGTGCCAGCAGTTCACCCTGGGACAGGGGGTCGGGGGAGCAGTACTTC.

The chain recombines TRBV12-5 with TRBJ2-3; possibly TRBD1 for D (6 bases). The CDR3 is made up of 15 amino acids. In germline, CDR1 is LGHNT, CDR2 FRNRAP. Trimming removed 6 bases at V and 3 bases at J, with 16 bases between. The DNA of the CDR3 is TGTGCTAGTGGCCAAGACAGGACCGAAACAGATACGCAGTATTTT. Its protein product is CASGQDRTETDTQYF.

This chain uses TRBV10-2 with TRBJ2-5, with D tentatively TRBD2 (6 bases). The CDR3 spans 14 residues. V dropped 8 bases and J dropped 2 bases, with 15 bases sitting between them. Per germline, CDR1 WSHSY and CDR2 SAAADI. The CDR3 DNA follows: TGCGCCAGCCAAGGAGGGTTTGGACAAGAGACCCAGTACTTC. Translated: CASQGGFGQETQYF.

In nucleotides, the CDR3 is TGTGCCAGCAGCCAAAGGCGGGCCACAATCCAGGCGCTGTTTTTT. As protein: CASSQRRATIQALFF. The J gene is TRBJ2-2, the V gene TRBV11-1; a weak D match, TRBD2 (5 bases). The germline V gene has CDR1 SGHAT and CDR2 FQDESV (reference sequence). Trimming left V 5 bases short and J 13 bases short, with 23 bases between. This CDR3 is built from 15 residues.

A remark on this clone: Sequence at one end of the junction differs from germline and may be a read error. DNA of the CDR3: TGTGCCAACAGCTGGGGGGGCCAGGGCTACAATGAGCAGTTCTTC. It codes for CANSWGGQGYNEQFF. V gene TRBV5-5 combines with J gene TRBJ2-1; possible D gene TRBD2, 7 bases. The CDR3 has 15 residues. CDR1 SGHKS and CDR2 YYEKEE come from the germline V gene (reference sequence). The full variable domain, with the rest looked up from reference TRBV5-5 and TRBJ2-1, is DAGVTQSPTHLIKTRGQQVTLRCSPISGHKSVSWYQQVLGQGPQFIFQYYEKEERGRGNFPDRFSARQFPNYSSELNVNALLLGDSALYLCANSWGGQGYNEQFFGPGTRLTVL.

This sequence joins TRBV7-2 and TRBJ1-1; no definite D call. CDR1 and CDR2 (germline): SGHTA, FQGNSA. Trimming removed 5 bases at V and 3 bases at J, with 16 bases between. This CDR3 contains 15 residues. As DNA, the CDR3 is TGTGCCAGCAGCCCCGGTTCAGGTGGATACACTGAAGCTTTCTTT. This translates into CASSPGSGGYTEAFF. Together with reference TRBV7-2 and TRBJ1-1, the CDR3 gives the full variable domain: GAGVSQSPSNKVTEKGKDVELRCDPISGHTALYWYRQSLGQGLEFLIYFQGNSAPDKSGLPSDRFSAERTGGSVSTLTIQRTQQEDSAVYLCASSPGSGGYTEAFFGQGTRLTVV.

The chain carries TRBV28 and TRBJ1-2; 9 bases agree with TRBD1. Per germline, CDR1 MDHEN and CDR2 SYDVKM. This CDR3 is built from 17 residues. V lost 5 bases, J lost 5 bases, and 15 bases stayed unmatched. The CDR3 coding sequence is TGTGCCAGCAGTACCGGGACAGGGTGGGGCCAGGGGTATGGCTACACCTTC. It codes for CASSTGTGWGQGYGYTF.

Details on this clone: Within the sample, other DNA sequences also encode this same CDR3. The gene calls are TRBV5-6 and TRBJ2-7, with TRBD1 identical over 7 bases. Trimming removed 0 bases from V and 1 base from J; junction bases left unmatched: 1. This CDR3 is built from 14 residues. In germline, CDR1 is SGHDT, CDR2 YYEEEE. Here the CDR3 DNA reads TGTGCCAGCAGCTTGGGACAGGGATCCTACGAGCAGTACTTC. Its translation: CASSLGQGSYEQYF. The full variable domain, its missing parts supplied by reference TRBV5-6 and TRBJ2-7, is DAGVTQSPTHLIKTRGQQVTLRCSPKSGHDTVSWYQQALGQGPQFIFQYYEEEERQRGNFPDRFSGHQFPNYSSELNVNALLLGDSALYLCASSLGQGSYEQYFGPGTRLTVT.

J is TRBJ1-1 and V is TRBV5-1; perhaps TRBD1 as D (5 bases). V lost 7 bases to trimming and J lost 3 bases, with 16 bases between them. This CDR3 is 14 amino acids long. Looked up from germline, CDR1 is SGHRS and CDR2 is YFSETQ. In DNA, the CDR3 is TGCGCCAGCGGGCGGACAATTTGGGACACTGAAGCTTTCTTT. It translates to CASGRTIWDTEAFF.

The rearrangement uses TRBV2 and TRBJ2-3; D is ambiguous. The CDR3 totals 14 residues. Germline loops: CDR1 SNHLY, CDR2 FYNNEI. V dropped 7 bases and J dropped 1 base, with 12 bases sitting between them. The DNA for the CDR3 is TGTGCCAGCAAAGAGGCGGTGGGCACAGATACGCAGTATTTT. It specifies CASKEAVGTDTQYF.

The chain combines TRBV30 with TRBJ2-2; TRBD2 might be the D (6 bases). V was clipped by 4 bases and J by 7 bases, with 16 bases between them. Germline CDR1 is GTSNPN and CDR2 is SVGIG (reference sequence). This CDR3 is built from 14 residues. The CDR3 nucleotides read TGTGCCTGGATGGTCGCGGCGGGGTACGGGGAGCTGTTTTTT. Translating it yields CAWMVAAGYGELFF.

Worth noting for this clone: At the DNA level, this CDR3 is encoded by other sequences in the same sample as well. V usage is TRBV28 and J usage is TRBJ2-7; no clear D. The CDR3 sequence is 12 residues long. Per germline, CDR1 MDHEN and CDR2 SYDVKM. Trimming shortened V by 3 bases and J by 0 bases, and 3 bases separated the two germline ends. The CDR3 nucleotides are TGTGCCAGCAGTTTCAACTCCTACGAGCAGTACTTC. Amino acids: CASSFNSYEQYF.

This CDR3 reads CASSSLEAGSSEAFF. CDR3 in DNA: TGTGCCAGCAGTTCCCTAGAAGCGGGCAGCTCTGAAGCTTTCTTT. The rearrangement uses TRBV28 and TRBJ1-1; D is uncertain. Trimming took off 4 bases at V and 6 bases at J, with 18 bases between the two ends. Germline V gene lookup returns CDR1 MDHEN and CDR2 SYDVKM. This CDR3 comprises 15 residues. The full variable domain, completed using reference TRBV28 and TRBJ1-1, is DVKVTQSSRYLVKRTGEKVFLECVQDMDHENMFWYRQDPGLGLRLIYFSYDVKMKEKGDIPEGYSVSREKKERFSLILESASTNQTSMYLCASSSLEAGSSEAFFGQGTRLTVV.

This sequence joins TRBV4-1 and TRBJ1-2; D not certain. This CDR3 contains 14 residues. V lost 0 bases and J lost 8, with 13 bases in between. The germline gives CDR1 MGHRA, CDR2 YSYEKL. The CDR3 loop reads CASSQESGGLGYTF. The CDR3 nucleotides read TGCGCCAGCAGCCAAGAGTCGGGCGGGCTCGGCTACACCTTC.

The chain combines TRBV6-5 with TRBJ2-1, with 13 nucleotides matching TRBD2. Germline trimming cut 6 bases from V and 8 bases from J; bases unmatched to any gene: 7. The length of the CDR3 is 15 residues. Germline lookup yields CDR1 MNHEY and CDR2 SVGAGI. CDR3 region: CASRDTSGGAYEQFF. The CDR3 DNA reads as TGTGCCAGCAGGGACACTAGCGGGGGGGCGTATGAGCAGTTCTTC.

This sequence joins TRBV6-1 and TRBJ2-7; possible D gene TRBD2, 5 bases. This CDR3 comprises 16 residues. V lost 2 bases to trimming and J lost 0 bases, with 14 bases between them. Germline V lookup: CDR1 MNHNS, CDR2 SASEGT. CDR3: CASSEPGVGGSYEQYV. The DNA of the CDR3 is TGTGCCAGCAGTGAACCCGGGGTAGGAGGCTCCTACGAGCAGTACGTC.

V gene TRBV4-2 combines with J gene TRBJ2-2, with TRBD2 matching 8 bases. Per germline, CDR1 LGHNA and CDR2 YNFKEQ. J lost 7 bases, V lost 1 base, and 11 bases had no gene match. This CDR3 has 17 residues. The CDR3 loop reads CASSQGRDAGGRGELFF. In DNA form, the CDR3 reads TGTGCCAGCAGCCAAGGGAGGGACGCGGGAGGTCGCGGGGAGCTGTTTTTT.

The chain joins TRBV29-1 to TRBJ2-2, with D possibly TRBD2 on 5 matching bases. The germline V gene has CDR1 SQVTM and CDR2 ANQGSEA. CDR3 length: 16 amino acids. The V end was cut by 5 bases, the J end by 0 bases, with 16 bases between. The CDR3 sequence: CSVPLRSGTNTGELFF. The CDR3 DNA follows: TGCAGCGTTCCGTTGAGGAGCGGAACGAACACCGGGGAGCTGTTTTTT.